This TCR beta chain was profiled in a study of blood T cell repertoires in COVID-19. Participants had their cohort set by participant-reported clinical history. Contact with a PCR-confirmed or clinician-diagnosed COVID-19 case occurred within 2 weeks of entry. In the authors' methods: Estimation of nucleated cell counts was performed using reference gene primer amplification. The method was immunoSEQ multiplex PCR; TCRdb's version includes in-frame clones alone and lacks a portion of them. Clonal size and the V and J genes are those of that table, whereas D and trimming came from the DNA. Here the sample spans fewer than 250,000 clones, about 83% being singletons. The CDR3 loop spans 13 amino acids. V was trimmed by 5 bases and J by 2 bases, leaving 9 bases between them. The V gene's germline CDR1 is LNHDA and CDR2 SQIVND (reference sequence).

This sequence originates from a woman aged 45-65 years who had been exposed to COVID-19. Material for sequencing was PBMCs or T cells enriched from blood (not recorded which). This chain connects TRBV19 to TRBJ2-5, with a possible D match to TRBD2 (5 bases). This chain's CDR3 is CASSHGLQETQYF. In nucleotides, the CDR3 is TGTGCCAGTAGTCACGGACTGCAAGAGACCCAGTACTTC.